A selection of T cell receptor beta chains follows, all from one sample in a study of CD8 T cells in ankylosing spondylitis. MiXCR, applied by TCRdb to the 5' RACE reads, yields one record per CDR3 protein. The sample has approximately 440,000 distinct CDR3 sequences; about 15% are singletons. Sequencing was done on a sample of blood, either unsorted or a sorted T cell fraction (not recorded which). These receptors were taken from a male donor with ankylosing spondylitis. Each CDR3 is given with its conserved first and last residue. D genes are given only for firm matches. Expanded clones get a size class; other rows say once, few or many, or leave the size out.

NA,TRBJ2-1,TRBV11-2,NA,CASSLGAKLDNEQFF,TGTGCCAGCAGCTTAGGAGCAAAGTTGGACAATGAGCAGTTCTTC
TRBD2,TRBJ2-5,TRBV7-2,NA,CASSLGAGRETQYF,TGTGCCAGCAGCTTAGGAGCGGGGAGGGAGACCCAGTACTTC
NA,TRBJ2-1,TRBV20-1,NA,CSAREGGRNEQFF,TGCAGTGCTAGAGAGGGGGGCAGGAATGAGCAGTTCTTC
TRBD1,TRBJ2-3,TRBV20-1,NA,CSARRQGIPDTQYF,TGCAGTGCTAGGCGACAGGGGATTCCAGATACGCAGTATTTT
NA,TRBJ2-1,TRBV10-2,few,CASSEPGAEQFF,TGCGCCAGCAGTGAGCCCGGAGCCGAGCAGTTCTTC
NA,TRBJ2-1,TRBV21-1,NA,CASGGQFF,TGTGCCAGCGGAGGGCAGTTCTTC
TRBD2,TRBJ2-3,TRBV24-1,NA,CATSAGGGVRYTDTQYF,TGTGCCACCAGCGCGGGGGGGGGCGTGAGATACACAGATACGCAGTATTTT
TRBD2,TRBJ2-5,TRBV5-1,NA,CASSPLAGARQETQYF,TGCGCCAGCAGCCCACTAGCGGGGGCCCGACAAGAGACCCAGTACTTC
NA,TRBJ2-1,TRBV20-1,NA,CSARSPEGRVGNEQFF,TGCAGTGCTAGATCCCCGGAGGGACGGGTCGGGAATGAGCAGTTCTTC
TRBD2,TRBJ2-1,TRBV20-1,few,CSAVAGTRGNNEQFF,TGCAGTGCTGTCGCCGGGACTAGGGGAAACAATGAGCAGTTCTTC
TRBD1,TRBJ2-3,TRBV7-2,NA,CASSPDRGREDTQYF,TGTGCCAGCAGCCCCGACAGGGGGCGAGAAGATACGCAGTATTTT
NA,TRBJ1-1,TRBV9,few,CASSGHSGSGTEAFF,TGTGCCAGCAGCGGACATTCGGGGAGCGGGACTGAAGCTTTCTTT
NA,TRBJ1-3,TRBV7-8,few,CASSLAARAKDTIYF,TGTGCCAGCAGCTTAGCGGCGCGTGCTAAGGACACCATATATTTT
TRBD1,TRBJ1-5,TRBV6-5,NA,CASSLGRGQNQPQHF,TGTGCCAGCAGTTTGGGAAGGGGGCAAAATCAGCCCCAGCATTTT
NA,TRBJ2-5,TRBV5-1,NA,CASSSYRASPGGTQYF,TGCGCCAGCAGCTCATACAGGGCCTCCCCCGGGGGGACCCAGTACTTC
TRBD1,TRBJ1-5,TRBV12-3/TRBV12-4,few,CASSYRAGGFQPQHF,TGTGCCAGCAGTTACCGTGCAGGGGGCTTTCAGCCCCAGCATTTT
TRBD1,TRBJ2-4,TRBV27,few,CASSFRGQGLAKNIQYF,TGTGCCAGCAGTTTCCGGGGACAGGGGCTCGCCAAAAACATTCAGTACTTC
NA,TRBJ2-5,TRBV5-5,NA,CASSLSPRAQETQYF,TGTGCCAGCAGCTTGTCACCCAGGGCCCAAGAGACCCAGTACTTC
NA,TRBJ2-1,TRBV18,few,CASSPNSPANEQFF,TGTGCCAGCTCACCCAATTCCCCCGCGAATGAGCAGTTCTTC
NA,TRBJ1-1,TRBV7-9,few,CASSLDPGVTEAFF,TGTGCCAGCAGCTTGGACCCGGGGGTCACTGAAGCTTTCTTT
NA,TRBJ1-3,TRBV12-3/TRBV12-4,many,CASQGTSGNTIYF,TGTGCCAGCCAGGGGACCTCTGGAAACACCATATATTTT
NA,TRBJ2-7,TRBV7-9,NA,CASSLARGSTSYEQYF,TGTGCCAGCAGCTTAGCCCGGGGGAGTACGTCCTACGAGCAGTACTTC
TRBD2,TRBJ2-3,TRBV20-1,NA,CSARGLAFKLDTQYF,TGCAGTGCTAGAGGACTAGCATTTAAGTTAGATACGCAGTATTTT